This T cell receptor (beta chain) was captured by sequencing in a study of OX40 agonist ivuxolimab in advanced cancers. Looking at the study overall: The study treated patients with ivuxolimab, an agonistic anti-OX40 (CD134) antibody. Partial responses were observed in three patients, of whom one had hepatocellular carcinoma and two had cutaneous melanoma. Age averaged about 66 years (range roughly 23 to 79), and 82.7% were male. Checkpoint inhibitors had been given previously to roughly 36% of patients.

Germline assignment: CDR1 SGDLS and CDR2 YYNGEE. This CDR3 contains 14 residues. The V gene end was trimmed by 4 bases and the J gene end by 4 bases; junction bases not matched to a gene: 3. Measured with immunoSEQ multiplex PCR; TCRdb has only the in-frame clones, and not every one. The sample lists about 25,000 clones, around 81% seen once, with 20% to 30% in the top ten. The V call is TRBV9, the J call TRBJ2-7, with 12 nucleotides matching TRBD1. Sequencing was performed on CD4+ or CD8+ T cells sorted from blood, taken in a trial of the OX40 agonist ivuxolimab. The receptor's source is an adult with an advanced solid tumor such as melanoma, head and neck, liver or kidney cancer. The CDR3 is CASSSGQGAYEQYF. The CDR3 DNA sequence: TGTGCCAGCAGCTCGGGACAGGGGGCTTACGAGCAGTACTTC.